Listed here are 12 T cell receptor beta chains from one sample, sequenced in a study of Ad26.COV2.S vaccination and SARS-CoV-2 variants. Assay used: immunoSEQ multiplex PCR; TCRdb lists only in-frame clones, some missing. The data hold fewer than 400,000 clones, with 90% observed a single time. This sample's treatment: around 19 received Ad26.COV2.S at low or high dose, single or two shots; several received placebo; per-sample allocation not given. Day 63 following the first vaccine or placebo injection was when the samples were taken. The sequenced sample was peripheral blood, obtained in a trial of Ad26.COV2.S vaccine versus placebo. The receptor set was obtained from a person between 18 and 59 years old who received the Ad26.COV2.S COVID-19 vaccine or a placebo.

This clone came up once. The chain uses TRBV2 and TRBJ2-7; no clear D. The germline V gene has CDR1 SNHLY and CDR2 FYNNEI. The V gene lost 5 bases and the J gene lost 2 bases, with 13 bases spanning the gap. The CDR3 runs to 14 residues. For the CDR3, the DNA is TGTGCCAGCAGTATCTTGGATCGAACCTACGAGCAGTACGTC. Its translation is CASSILDRTYEQYV.

This clone was seen once. This sequence joins TRBV19 and TRBJ1-2; D remains ambiguous. This CDR3 comprises 14 residues. In germline, CDR1 is LNHDA, CDR2 SQIVND (reference sequence). V shed 7 bases and J shed 2 bases, with 14 bases lying between them. DNA for the CDR3: TGTGCCAGTACCCGAATCGGTCCAAACTATGGCTACACCTTC. Translation gives CASTRIGPNYGYTF.

The J gene is TRBJ1-3, the V gene TRBV7-6; D call uncertain. Germline CDR1 and CDR2: SGHVS and FNYEAQ. The ends were cut back, 5 bases at V and 4 bases at J, with 18 bases in the middle. The CDR3 loop spans 16 amino acids. CDR3 loop: CASSLTGVSRGNTIYF. DNA of the CDR3: TGTGCCAGCAGCCTAACTGGGGTTTCGAGAGGAAACACCATATATTTT.

This clone was seen just once. J is TRBJ2-1 and V is TRBV21-1; TRBD1 is the table's D call, not checked against the DNA. TRBV21-1 is marked as a pseudogene. The CDR3 is 20 amino acids. The CDR3 sequence is CASSKGDRDRGDYFPNEQFF. CDR3 nucleotides: TGTGCCAGCAGCAAAGGTGACCGAGACAGGGGTGATTACTTTCCCAATGAGCAGTTCTTC.

J is TRBJ2-4 and V is TRBV7-2; D is unclear. In germline, CDR1 is SGHTA, CDR2 FQGNSA. V lost 2 bases and J 15 bases, leaving 17 bases between the germline ends. The CDR3 sequence is 13 residues long. The CDR3 coding sequence is TGTGCCAGCAGCTTAAGACACGACCAAATGGGGTACTTC. It encodes CASSLRHDQMGYF. Complete variable domain (other parts from reference TRBV7-2 and TRBJ2-4): GAGVSQSPSNKVTEKGKDVELRCDPISGHTALYWYRQSLGQGLEFLIYFQGNSAPDKSGLPSDRFSAERTGGSVSTLTIQRTQQEDSAVYLCASSLRHDQMGYFGAGTRLSVL.

This clone was seen a single time. The chain employs TRBV19 and TRBJ2-7; D is perhaps TRBD1 (6 bases). Germline values: CDR1 LNHDA, CDR2 SQIVND (reference sequence). With 7 bases removed from V and 6 bases from J, the gap between germline ends came to 10 bases. The length of the CDR3 is 11 residues. CDR3 DNA sequence: TGTGCCAGTATACAGGGCACCGAGCAGTACTTC. Translated: CASIQGTEQYF.

The chain joins TRBV4-1 to TRBJ2-7; TRBD1 matches at 7 bases. This CDR3 comprises 18 residues. Germline CDR1 is MGHRA and CDR2 is YSYEKL. The V gene end was trimmed by 3 bases and the J gene end by 0 bases; junction bases not matched to a gene: 14. The CDR3 DNA sequence: TGCGCCAGCAGCCACCGCCTAGGTGTGGGGACAGTCTCCTACGAGCAGTACTTC. Translating it yields CASSHRLGVGTVSYEQYF.

This clone has only a few counts. The chain has TRBV6-2 or TRBV6-3 and TRBJ2-1; D is unclear. This CDR3 has 12 amino acids. Germline V CDR1 and CDR2: MNHEY, SVGEGT. Trimming shortened V by 0 bases and J by 8 bases, and 5 bases separated the two germline ends. This chain's CDR3 is CASSYSTYEQFF. The CDR3 DNA reads as TGTGCCAGCAGTTACTCGACCTATGAGCAGTTCTTC.

In DNA form, the CDR3 reads TGTGCCTGGAGGAACTACGGGACAGGGTTTCGGATGAACACTGAAGCTTTCTTT. This sequence encodes CAWRNYGTGFRMNTEAFF. This chain uses TRBV30 with TRBJ1-1; TRBD1 matches 9 bases. The germline V gene encodes CDR1 GTSNPN and CDR2 SVGIG (reference sequence). CDR3 length equals 18 residues. The ends lost 3 bases at V and 0 bases at J; junction bases unmatched: 14.

With respect to this clone: The same CDR3 also results from other DNA sequences found in this sample. This chain connects TRBV3-1 (or the pseudogene TRBV3-2) to TRBJ1-1; D is undetermined. The CDR3 covers 14 residues. V gave up 1 base and J gave up 1 base, with 7 bases separating them. Germline loops: CDR1 LGHDT, CDR2 YNNKEL (reference sequence). The CDR3 DNA follows: TGTGCCAGCAGCCAAGTGGAGGGGAACACTGAAGCTTTCTTT. Amino acid sequence: CASSQVEGNTEAFF.

The V and J genes are TRBV5-4 and TRBJ1-4; D remains ambiguous. Germline CDR1 and CDR2: SGHNT and YYREEE (reference sequence). The V end was cut by 2 bases, the J end by 4 bases, with 3 bases between. The CDR3 has 12 amino acids. The DNA of the CDR3 is TGTGCCAGCAGCTTTTTTAATGAAAAACTGTTTTTT. This translates into CASSFFNEKLFF.

This clone is a singleton in its sample. The V gene is TRBV6-5, the J gene TRBJ2-7; no definite D call. V lost 0 bases and J lost 6, with 9 bases in between. Germline CDR1 reads MNHEY; CDR2 reads SVGAGI. The CDR3 contains 13 residues. The CDR3 DNA sequence: TGTGCCAGCAGTTACTCGAATCTCCGCGAGCAGTACTTC. As protein: CASSYSNLREQYF.